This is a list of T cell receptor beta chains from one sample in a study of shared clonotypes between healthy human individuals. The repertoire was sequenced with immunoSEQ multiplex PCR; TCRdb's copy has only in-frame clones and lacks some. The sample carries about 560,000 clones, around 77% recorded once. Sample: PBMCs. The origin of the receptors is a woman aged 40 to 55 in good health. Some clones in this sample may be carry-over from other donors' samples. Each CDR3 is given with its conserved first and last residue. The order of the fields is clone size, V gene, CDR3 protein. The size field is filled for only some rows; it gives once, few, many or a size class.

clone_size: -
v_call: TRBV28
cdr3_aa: CASSTDGGETQYF

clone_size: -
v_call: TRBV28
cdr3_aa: CASSLFMMDEERSGNTIYF

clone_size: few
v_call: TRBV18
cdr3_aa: CASRGGGYEQYF

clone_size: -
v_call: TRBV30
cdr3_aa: CAWMGLAYNEQFF

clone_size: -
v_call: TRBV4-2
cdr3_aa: CASSQDEGSGNTIYF

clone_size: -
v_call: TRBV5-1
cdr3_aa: CASSLAREAASPETQYF

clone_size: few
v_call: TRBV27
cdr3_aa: CASSFSGQGSYEQYF

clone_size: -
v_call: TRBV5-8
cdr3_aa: CASSHLRNKGETQYF

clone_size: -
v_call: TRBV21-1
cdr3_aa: CASSKGSGSHGQYF

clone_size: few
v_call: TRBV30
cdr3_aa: CAWRLLTSGKETQYF

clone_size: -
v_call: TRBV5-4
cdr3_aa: CASSPPGHAPYNEQFF

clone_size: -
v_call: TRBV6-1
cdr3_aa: CASSESTGTGQFF

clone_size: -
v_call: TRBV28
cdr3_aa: CASSFYSLGQSVGNEQFF

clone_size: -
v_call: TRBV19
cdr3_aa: CASSTQGVAAGDEQFF

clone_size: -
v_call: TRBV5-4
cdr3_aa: CASRGASTYEQYF

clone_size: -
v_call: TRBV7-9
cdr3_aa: CASSWAWGFNYGYTF

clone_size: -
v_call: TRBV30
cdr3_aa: CAWSPSANRYNEQFF

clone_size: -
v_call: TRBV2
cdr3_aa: CASSLRTDNQPQHF

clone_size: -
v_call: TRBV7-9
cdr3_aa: CASSRTGYEQYF

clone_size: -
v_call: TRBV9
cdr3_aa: CASSLKTSGRAESYNEQFF